A selection of T cell receptor beta chains follows, all from one sample in a study of shared clonotypes between healthy human individuals. Sequencing used immunoSEQ multiplex PCR; TCRdb keeps in-frame clones, though not all of them. Of hundreds of thousands of clones in the sample, 90% to 96% were seen once. Sequenced: naive CD4+ T cells sorted from blood. The receptors were sampled from a woman aged 25 to 45 in good health. CDR3s include the opening cysteine and the closing phenylalanine or tryptophan. D genes are given only for firm matches. Size is stated for part of the rows, as once, few or many counts, or as a class when the clone is expanded.

v_gene	len	j_gene	abundance	d_gene	CDR3aa	CDR3nt
TRBV7-2	12	TRBJ1-1	-	-	CASSLSGFGAFF	TGTGCCAGCAGCCTTAGCGGTTTTGGAGCTTTCTTT
TRBV28	16	TRBJ1-1	-	TRBD1	CASSLTQRTGNTEAFF	TGTGCCAGCAGTTTAACCCAACGGACAGGGAACACTGAAGCTTTCTTT
TRBV5-1	15	TRBJ2-7	once	TRBD2	CASSRKGREFYEQYF	TGCGCCAGCAGTCGGAAGGGGCGGGAGTTCTACGAGCAGTACTTC
TRBV18	12	TRBJ1-1	-	-	CASSPSNTEAFF	TGTGCCAGCTCACCATCAAACACTGAAGCTTTCTTT
TRBV18	14	TRBJ1-2	-	-	CASSPSEGLYGYTF	TGTGCCAGCTCACCATCTGAGGGTCTCTATGGCTACACCTTC
TRBV28	15	TRBJ2-2	once	-	CASTDGSQNTGELFF	TGTGCCAGCACTGACGGGTCCCAGAACACCGGGGAGCTGTTTTTT
TRBV5-1	13	TRBJ1-1	-	TRBD1	CASTPQGGTEAFF	TGCGCCAGCACCCCACAGGGGGGAACTGAAGCTTTCTTT
TRBV5-1	15	TRBJ2-5	-	TRBD1	CASSYRDREQETQYF	TGCGCCAGCAGCTACCGGGACAGAGAACAAGAGACCCAGTACTTC
TRBV28	13	TRBJ1-6	-	-	CASSSPGDSPLHF	TGTGCCAGCAGTTCCCCAGGGGATTCACCCCTCCACTTT
TRBV5-1	16	TRBJ1-1	-	-	CASSLQPQGENTEAFF	TGCGCCAGCAGCTTGCAACCCCAAGGGGAAAACACTGAAGCTTTCTTT
TRBV6-5	13	TRBJ1-5	-	-	CASRPGTNQPQHF	TGTGCCAGCAGACCCGGGACGAATCAGCCCCAGCATTTT
TRBV6-1	18	TRBJ1-2	-	TRBD1	CASSGIGTATSKNYGYTF	TGTGCCAGCAGTGGAATAGGGACAGCCACGTCAAAGAACTATGGCTACACCTTC
TRBV18	14	TRBJ1-1	-	-	CASSPKKTNTEAFF	TGTGCCAGCTCACCGAAAAAGACGAACACTGAAGCTTTCTTT
TRBV5-1	14	TRBJ1-1	-	TRBD1	CASSKGQPNTEAFF	TGCGCCAGCAGCAAGGGACAGCCGAACACTGAAGCTTTCTTT
TRBV6-5	15	TRBJ2-3	-	TRBD1	CASSIGTEGADTQYF	TGTGCCAGCAGCATCGGGACAGAGGGGGCAGATACGCAGTATTTT
TRBV6-1	15	TRBJ1-5	once	TRBD1	CASSGGQDSNQPQHF	TGTGCCAGCAGTGGAGGACAGGATAGCAATCAGCCCCAGCATTTT
TRBV6-1	15	TRBJ2-2	-	TRBD1	CASSAQGAITGELFF	TGTGCCAGCAGTGCACAGGGGGCCATCACCGGGGAGCTGTTTTTT
TRBV7-2	15	TRBJ2-7	-	-	CASSLAPQTAYEQYF	TGTGCCAGCAGCTTAGCGCCCCAGACAGCCTACGAGCAGTACTTC
TRBV7-9	14	TRBJ2-7	-	TRBD1	CASSHETGGNEQYF	TGTGCCAGCAGCCACGAGACAGGGGGCAACGAGCAGTACTTC
TRBV10-3	12	TRBJ2-7	once	-	CATAEGPYEQYF	TGTGCCACGGCAGAGGGGCCCTACGAGCAGTACTTC
TRBV5-1	15	TRBJ1-5	once	TRBD1	CASSSGQGADQPQHF	TGCGCCAGCAGCTCAGGACAGGGAGCCGATCAGCCCCAGCATTTT
TRBV7-8	14	TRBJ2-3	-	-	CASSSRKRTDTQYF	TGTGCCAGCAGCTCGAGAAAACGCACAGATACGCAGTATTTT
TRBV10-1	15	TRBJ2-1	-	TRBD2	CASSEQLAGEGEQFF	TGCGCCAGCAGTGAGCAGCTGGCGGGGGAAGGTGAGCAGTTCTTC
TRBV10-2	17	TRBJ1-5	-	TRBD1	CAVNLTGALYSNQPQHF	TGCGCCGTCAACCTGACAGGGGCCCTTTATAGCAATCAGCCCCAGCATTTT
TRBV5-1	13	TRBJ2-7	-	TRBD2	CASSSGTTYEQYF	TGCGCCAGCAGCAGCGGGACTACCTACGAGCAGTACTTC
TRBV6-1	15	TRBJ2-7	once	-	CASRAAGGSTYEQYF	TGTGCCAGCAGGGCGGCAGGGGGGTCGACCTACGAGCAGTACTTC
TRBV28	15	TRBJ2-7	-	-	CASSLPDSLGYEQYF	TGTGCCAGCAGTCTCCCGGACAGTTTGGGGTACGAGCAGTACTTC
TRBV28	16	TRBJ2-4	-	-	CASSPPRFLSGNIQYF	TGTGCCAGCAGTCCCCCGCGGTTCCTAAGCGGAAACATTCAGTACTTC
TRBV19	12	TRBJ1-1	-	-	CASSIWGDEAFF	TGTGCCAGTAGTATATGGGGGGATGAAGCTTTCTTT
TRBV27	16	TRBJ1-4	-	-	CASSLLAVGAVEKLFF	TGTGCCAGCAGTTTATTGGCTGTAGGGGCGGTTGAAAAACTGTTTTTT
TRBV27	13	TRBJ2-1	-	TRBD2	CASSLRGLNEQFF	TGTGCCAGCAGTTTAAGGGGACTAAATGAGCAGTTCTTC
TRBV11-2	14	TRBJ1-4	-	-	CASSLLGRGEKLFF	TGTGCCAGCAGCTTACTCGGCCGGGGTGAAAAACTGTTTTTT
TRBV29-1	15	TRBJ2-3	-	TRBD2	CSVIFSGTAGDTQYF	TGCAGCGTTATATTTAGCGGGACCGCTGGAGATACGCAGTATTTT
TRBV9	15	TRBJ2-1	-	TRBD2	CASTPGSGTINEQFF	TGTGCCAGCACCCCCGGGTCGGGGACTATCAATGAGCAGTTCTTC
TRBV2	13	TRBJ1-1	-	-	CASSVQVNTEAFF	TGTGCCAGCAGTGTCCAGGTGAACACTGAAGCTTTCTTT
TRBV28	14	TRBJ2-2	-	-	CASRELSNTGELFF	TGTGCCAGCAGGGAACTGTCGAACACCGGGGAGCTGTTTTTT
TRBV2	14	TRBJ2-2	-	-	CASTGVVSTGELFF	TGTGCCAGCACGGGAGTGGTTAGCACCGGGGAGCTGTTTTTT
TRBV11-2	19	TRBJ2-7	-	TRBD2	CASSLGLAGEGWRGSEQYF	TGTGCCAGCAGCTTAGGTCTAGCGGGAGAGGGGTGGAGGGGAAGCGAGCAGTACTTC
TRBV28	14	TRBJ2-1	-	-	CASLVRSRDNEQFF	TGTGCCAGCCTCGTCAGGAGTCGGGACAATGAGCAGTTCTTC
TRBV5-1	14	TRBJ2-1	-	-	CASSLDPGKNEQFF	TGCGCCAGCAGCTTGGATCCTGGAAAGAATGAGCAGTTCTTC
TRBV5-1	13	TRBJ2-2	-	TRBD1	CASGQGAIRELFF	TGCGCCAGCGGACAGGGGGCTATCCGGGAGCTGTTTTTT
TRBV11-1	13	TRBJ1-1	-	-	CASSLGLFTEAFF	TGTGCCAGCAGCTTAGGACTTTTCACTGAAGCTTTCTTT
TRBV9	13	TRBJ2-5	-	-	CASAEGGQETQYF	TGTGCCAGCGCAGAAGGGGGGCAAGAGACCCAGTACTTC
TRBV6-6	15	TRBJ1-5	-	TRBD1	CASSYHRDRDQPQHF	TGTGCCAGCAGTTACCACAGGGACAGGGATCAGCCCCAGCATTTT
TRBV11-2	13	TRBJ2-5	-	-	CASSSEPRETQYF	TGTGCCAGCAGCTCCGAACCTAGAGAGACCCAGTACTTC
TRBV6-5	13	TRBJ2-5	-	-	CASSSPYQETQYF	TGTGCCAGCAGTTCACCGTACCAAGAGACCCAGTACTTC
TRBV30	14	TRBJ1-6	-	-	CAWSVADSNSPLHF	TGTGCCTGGAGTGTAGCCGACAGTAATTCACCCCTCCACTTT